The clone carrying this T cell receptor beta chain was seen repeatedly, ten times or more. The data are from a study of regulatory T cells in long-lasting Graves disease. Arm-PCR with iRepertoire HTBI primers amplified the CDR3 regions for these TCR beta libraries. Via MiXCR, TCRdb re-called the multiplex PCR reads, giving one row per CDR3 protein. This sample carries more than 300,000 distinct CDR3 sequences, 20% to 25% of them seen once, and the ten largest clones take approximately 27%. The V end lost 2 bases, the J end lost 1 base, and 11 bases lay between the germline ends. Germline CDR1 and CDR2: LGHDT and YNNKEL (reference sequence). CDR3 length: 15 amino acids. The time point denotes: persistent/refractory GD, antithyroid drugs over 5 years with positive TRAb. RNA isolated from PBMCs was used to make the TCR library.

The origin of this receptor is a woman aged 35 to 49 with Graves disease. This chain links TRBV3-1 with TRBJ2-5; D is unclear. This sample comprised peripheral blood mononuclear cells (PBMCs), obtained when the disease was refractory, from a patient treated with antithyroid drugs. This CDR3 reads CASSQSELSQETQYF. The CDR3 DNA sequence: TGTGCCAGCAGCCAAAGCGAACTTTCCCAAGAGACCCAGTACTTC.